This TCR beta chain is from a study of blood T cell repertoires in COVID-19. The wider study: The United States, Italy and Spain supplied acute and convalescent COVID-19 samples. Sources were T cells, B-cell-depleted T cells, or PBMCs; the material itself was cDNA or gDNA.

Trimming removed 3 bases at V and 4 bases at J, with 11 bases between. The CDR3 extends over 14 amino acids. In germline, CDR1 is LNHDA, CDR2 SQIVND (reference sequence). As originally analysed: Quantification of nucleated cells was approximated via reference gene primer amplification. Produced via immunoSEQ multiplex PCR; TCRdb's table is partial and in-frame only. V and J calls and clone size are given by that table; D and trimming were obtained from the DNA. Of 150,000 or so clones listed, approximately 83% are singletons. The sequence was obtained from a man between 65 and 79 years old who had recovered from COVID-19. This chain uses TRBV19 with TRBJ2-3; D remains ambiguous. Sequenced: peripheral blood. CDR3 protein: CASSIGKAADTQYF. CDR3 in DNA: TGTGCCAGTAGTATCGGAAAGGCGGCAGATACGCAGTATTTT.